This TCR beta chain was obtained from a study of cytomegalovirus exposure and HLA in healthy donors. Overall study context: An early data release held tens of millions of unique TCRs from HLA-typed donors.

Primers for the PCR totalled 60 Vbeta and 13 Jbeta. This table comes from immunoSEQ multiplex PCR, and its TCRdb copy is limited to in-frame clones, with some not included. Of 150,000 to 200,000 clones in the sample, over 60% were seen once. The specimen sequenced was PBMCs. This TCR was recovered from a girl aged 5-17 years in good health and CMV-seronegative.

The CDR3 sequence is CASSLGAAGNTIYF. In DNA form, the CDR3 reads TGTGCCAGCAGCTTAGGCGCGGCGGGAAACACCATATATTTT. J is TRBJ1-3 and V is TRBV13; D gene ambiguous. This CDR3 is 14 amino acids long. Per germline, CDR1 PRHDT and CDR2 FYEKMQ (reference sequence). The V and J ends lost 0 bases and 4 bases respectively, with 7 bases between them.